This T cell receptor beta chain stems from a study of PD-L1 blockade in urothelial cancer. Study-level background: Intravenous atezolizumab, 1,200 mg every 3 weeks, was begun by patients around 2014. Blood analysis was done at 3 weeks (second dose) and 6 weeks after treatment began.

Synthetic TCR analog templates were spiked into all PCRs individually. Produced via immunoSEQ multiplex PCR; TCRdb's table is partial and in-frame only. Among more than 75,000 clones listed, 90% were seen once. Germline V lookup: CDR1 SGHAT, CDR2 FQNNGV. V trimming: 5 bases; J trimming: 6 bases; junction bases outside the gene matches: 15. The CDR3 is 17 amino acids. Sequences were derived from PBMCs, sampled around atezolizumab (anti-PD-L1) treatment. The origin of this receptor is a man aged 55 to 69 with urothelial cancer. V and J are TRBV11-2 and TRBJ2-3; TRBD2 matches 9 bases. The CDR3 DNA reads TGTGCCAGCAGCCCCCGAGTTGGGCGGGGGGGCCCCGATACGCAGTATTTT. Encoded protein: CASSPRVGRGGPDTQYF.